This entry concerns a single T cell receptor beta chain. The antigen is unknown. Germline CDR1 and CDR2: MNHEY and SMNVEV (reference sequence). The CDR3 has 15 amino acids. J was trimmed by 8 bases and V by 7 bases; bases with no gene match: 10. Measured with immunoSEQ multiplex PCR; TCRdb has only the in-frame clones, and not every one. The table includes around 260,000 clones, over 90% detected once. This record belongs to a study of T cell responses to AZD1222 COVID-19 vaccine. The study, taken as a whole, reports: Baseline seropositivity characterized only a handful of AZD1222 recipients.

The chain combines TRBV27 with TRBJ2-1; TRBD2 matches 11 bases. The sample here was peripheral blood, taken on day 0 of AZD1222 vaccination. This receptor was obtained from an adult in good health. This CDR3 reads CASTLAGGTLYEQFF. CDR3 bases: TGTGCCAGCACCCTAGCGGGGGGAACGCTCTATGAGCAGTTCTTC.